This T cell receptor (beta chain) is from a study of T cell repertoires in cytomegalovirus infection. Study information: Public TCR beta signatures marked donors with CMV infection and the matching HLA. General observations from the study: In two of eight donors, the top clonotype was HLA-C-restricted CMV-specific.

TCRdb redid the calling of the reads with MiXCR, one entry per CDR3 protein. The sample has roughly 230,000 distinct CDR3 sequences, approximately 24% seen once. Only a few counts were recorded for this clonotype. Its antigen is not known. Trimming pared 4 bases from V and 3 bases from J, leaving 12 bases between. The CDR3 length is 14 residues. The V gene's germline CDR1 is SGHKS and CDR2 YYEKEE (reference sequence). Material for sequencing was CD8+ T cells from PBMCs. The V gene is TRBV5-5, the J gene TRBJ2-3; D unclear. This TCR derives from a human donor in good health (CMV status not recorded). Some clones in this sample may be carry-over from other donors' samples. Written as DNA, the CDR3 is TGTGCCAGCAGCCCTGCTTGGGGAACAGATACGCAGTATTTT. This codes for CASSPAWGTDTQYF.